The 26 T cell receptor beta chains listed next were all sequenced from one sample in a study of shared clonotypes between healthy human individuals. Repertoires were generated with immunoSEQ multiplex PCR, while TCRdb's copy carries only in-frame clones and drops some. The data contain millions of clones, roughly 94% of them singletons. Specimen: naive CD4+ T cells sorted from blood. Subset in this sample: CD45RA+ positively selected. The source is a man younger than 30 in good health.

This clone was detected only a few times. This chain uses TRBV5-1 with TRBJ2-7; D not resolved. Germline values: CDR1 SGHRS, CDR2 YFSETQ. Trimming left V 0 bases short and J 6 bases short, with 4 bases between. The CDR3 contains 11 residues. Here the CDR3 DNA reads TGCGCCAGCAGCTTGGACGGCGAGCAGTACTTC. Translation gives CASSLDGEQYF.

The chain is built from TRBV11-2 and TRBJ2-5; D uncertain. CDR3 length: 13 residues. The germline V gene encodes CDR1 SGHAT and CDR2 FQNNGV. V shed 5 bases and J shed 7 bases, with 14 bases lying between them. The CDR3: CASSPAALGTQYF. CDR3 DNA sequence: TGTGCCAGCAGCCCGGCGGCCTTGGGGACCCAGTACTTC.

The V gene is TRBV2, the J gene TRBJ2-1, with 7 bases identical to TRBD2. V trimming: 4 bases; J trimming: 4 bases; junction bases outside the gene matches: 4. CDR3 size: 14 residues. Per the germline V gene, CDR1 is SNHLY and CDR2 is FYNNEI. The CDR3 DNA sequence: TGTGCCAGCAGTGGAGCGGGACTTTACAATGAGCAGTTCTTC. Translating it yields CASSGAGLYNEQFF. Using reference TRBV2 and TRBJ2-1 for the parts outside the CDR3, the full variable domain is EPEVTQTPSHQVTQMGQEVILRCVPISNHLYFYWYRQILGQKVEFLVSFYNNEISEKSEIFDDQFSVERPDGSNFTLKIRSTKLEDSAMYFCASSGAGLYNEQFFGPGTRLTVL.

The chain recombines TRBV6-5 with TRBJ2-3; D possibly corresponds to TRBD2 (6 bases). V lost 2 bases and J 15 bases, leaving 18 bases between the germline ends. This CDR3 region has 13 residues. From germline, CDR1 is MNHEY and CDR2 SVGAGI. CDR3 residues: CASSYRSGVQKYF. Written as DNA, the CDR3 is TGTGCCAGCAGTTACCGGTCGGGGGTTCAAAAATATTTT.

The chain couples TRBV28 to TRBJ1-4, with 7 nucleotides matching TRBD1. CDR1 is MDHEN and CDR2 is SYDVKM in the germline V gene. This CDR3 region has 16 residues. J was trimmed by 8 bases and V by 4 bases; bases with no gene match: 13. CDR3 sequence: CASSSPHQGVEEKLFF. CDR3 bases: TGTGCCAGCAGTTCCCCCCATCAGGGGGTCGAGGAAAAACTGTTTTTT.

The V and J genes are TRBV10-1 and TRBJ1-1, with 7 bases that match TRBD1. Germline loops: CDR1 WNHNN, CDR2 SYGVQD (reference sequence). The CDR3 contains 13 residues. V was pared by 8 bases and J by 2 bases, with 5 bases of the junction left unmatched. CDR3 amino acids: CASRQGYNTEAFF. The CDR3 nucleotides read TGCGCCAGCCGACAGGGCTATAACACTGAAGCTTTCTTT.

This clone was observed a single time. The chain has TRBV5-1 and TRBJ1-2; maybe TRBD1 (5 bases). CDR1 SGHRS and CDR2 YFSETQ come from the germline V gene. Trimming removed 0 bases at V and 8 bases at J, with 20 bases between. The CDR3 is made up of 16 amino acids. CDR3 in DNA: TGCGCCAGCAGCTTGGGTCAGGGAACCGTCACGGGGGGCTACACCTTC. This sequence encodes CASSLGQGTVTGGYTF.

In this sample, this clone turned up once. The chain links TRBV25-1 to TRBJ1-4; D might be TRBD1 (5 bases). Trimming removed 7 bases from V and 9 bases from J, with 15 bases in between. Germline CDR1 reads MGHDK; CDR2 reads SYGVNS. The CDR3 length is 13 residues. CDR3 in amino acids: CASTGGTSQKLFF. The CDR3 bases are TGTGCCAGCACGGGGGGGACCTCACAAAAACTGTTTTTT.

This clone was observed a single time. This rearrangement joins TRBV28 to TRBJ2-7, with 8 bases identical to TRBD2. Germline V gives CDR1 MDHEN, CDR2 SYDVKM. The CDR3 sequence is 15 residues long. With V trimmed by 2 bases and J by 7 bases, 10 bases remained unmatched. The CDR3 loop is CASSLAGGSRYEQYF. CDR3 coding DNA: TGTGCCAGCAGTTTAGCGGGGGGTAGCCGGTATGAGCAGTACTTC. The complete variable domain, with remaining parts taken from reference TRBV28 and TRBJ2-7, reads DVKVTQSSRYLVKRTGEKVFLECVQDMDHENMFWYRQDPGLGLRLIYFSYDVKMKEKGDIPEGYSVSREKKERFSLILESASTNQTSMYLCASSLAGGSRYEQYFGPGTRLTVT.

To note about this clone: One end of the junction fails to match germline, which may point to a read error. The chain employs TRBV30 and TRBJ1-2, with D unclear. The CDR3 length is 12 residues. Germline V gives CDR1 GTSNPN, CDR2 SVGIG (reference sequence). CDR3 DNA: TGTGCCTGGAGTGTACGCTTCGAGGCTTCCTTTTTC. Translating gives CAWSVRFEASFF.

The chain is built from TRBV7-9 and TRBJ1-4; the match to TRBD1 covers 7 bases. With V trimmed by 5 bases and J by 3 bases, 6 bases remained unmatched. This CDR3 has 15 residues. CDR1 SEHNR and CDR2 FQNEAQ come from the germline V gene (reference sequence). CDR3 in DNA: TGTGCCAGCAGCCTTACACAGGGGTCTAATGAAAAACTGTTTTTT. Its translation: CASSLTQGSNEKLFF.

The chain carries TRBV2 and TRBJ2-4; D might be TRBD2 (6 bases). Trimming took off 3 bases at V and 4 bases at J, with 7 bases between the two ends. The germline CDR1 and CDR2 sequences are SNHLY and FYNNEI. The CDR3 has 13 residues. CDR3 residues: CASSDGTKNIQYF. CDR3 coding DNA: TGTGCCAGCAGTGACGGGACTAAAAACATTCAGTACTTC.

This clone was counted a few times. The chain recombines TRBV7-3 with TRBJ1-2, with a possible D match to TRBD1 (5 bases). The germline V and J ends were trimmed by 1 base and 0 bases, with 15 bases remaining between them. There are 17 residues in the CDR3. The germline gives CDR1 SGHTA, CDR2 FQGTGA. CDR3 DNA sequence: TGTGCCAGCAGCTTAAGGGGGGGTCAACCCCCTAACTATGGCTACACCTTC. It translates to CASSLRGGQPPNYGYTF.

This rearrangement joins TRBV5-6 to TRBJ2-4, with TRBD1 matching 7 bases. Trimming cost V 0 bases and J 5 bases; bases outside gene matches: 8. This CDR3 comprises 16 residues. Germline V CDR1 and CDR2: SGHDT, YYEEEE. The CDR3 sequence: CASSLDEGTVQNIQYF. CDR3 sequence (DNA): TGTGCCAGCAGCTTGGACGAAGGGACAGTTCAAAACATTCAGTACTTC. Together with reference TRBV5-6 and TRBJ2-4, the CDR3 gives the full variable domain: DAGVTQSPTHLIKTRGQQVTLRCSPKSGHDTVSWYQQALGQGPQFIFQYYEEEERQRGNFPDRFSGHQFPNYSSELNVNALLLGDSALYLCASSLDEGTVQNIQYFGAGTRLSVL.

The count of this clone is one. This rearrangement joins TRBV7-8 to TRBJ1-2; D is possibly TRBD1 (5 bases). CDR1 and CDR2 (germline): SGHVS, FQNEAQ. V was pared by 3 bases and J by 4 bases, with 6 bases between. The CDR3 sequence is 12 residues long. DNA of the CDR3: TGTGCCAGCAGCTTCGGGGGCTATGGCTACACCTTC. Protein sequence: CASSFGGYGYTF.

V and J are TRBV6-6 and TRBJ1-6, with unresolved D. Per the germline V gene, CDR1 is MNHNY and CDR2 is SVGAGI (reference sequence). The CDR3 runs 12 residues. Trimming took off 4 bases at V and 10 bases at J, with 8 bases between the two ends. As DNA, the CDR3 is TGTGCCAGCAGTTCGAGCGAGTCACCCCTCCACTTT. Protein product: CASSSSESPLHF.

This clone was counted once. CDR3 residues: CAISEGLALYEQYF. DNA of the CDR3: TGTGCCATCAGTGAAGGTCTAGCCCTCTACGAGCAGTACTTC. The chain recombines TRBV10-3 with TRBJ2-7, with a possible D match to TRBD2 (5 bases). Germline assignment: CDR1 ENHRY and CDR2 SYGVKD. V was clipped by 3 bases and J by 3 bases, with 12 bases between them. The CDR3 covers 14 residues.

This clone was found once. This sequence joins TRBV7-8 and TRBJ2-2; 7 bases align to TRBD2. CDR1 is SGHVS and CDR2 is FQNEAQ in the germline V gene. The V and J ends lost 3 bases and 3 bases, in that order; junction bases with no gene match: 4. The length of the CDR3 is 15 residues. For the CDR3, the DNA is TGTGCCAGCAGCTTCGGCGGGAGTGACACCGGGGAGCTGTTTTTT. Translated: CASSFGGSDTGELFF.

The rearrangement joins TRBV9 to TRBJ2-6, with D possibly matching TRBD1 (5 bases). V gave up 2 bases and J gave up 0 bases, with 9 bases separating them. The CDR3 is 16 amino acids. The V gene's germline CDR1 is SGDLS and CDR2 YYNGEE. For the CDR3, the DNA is TGTGCCAGCAGCGTCGGACACCTCTCTGGGGCCAACGTCCTGACTTTC. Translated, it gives CASSVGHLSGANVLTF.

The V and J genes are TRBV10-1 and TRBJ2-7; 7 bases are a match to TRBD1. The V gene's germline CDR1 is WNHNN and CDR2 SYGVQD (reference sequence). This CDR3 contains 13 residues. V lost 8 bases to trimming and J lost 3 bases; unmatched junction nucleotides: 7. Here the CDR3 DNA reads TGCGCCAGCCCGACAGGGATTCGCTACGAGCAGTACTTC. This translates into CASPTGIRYEQYF.

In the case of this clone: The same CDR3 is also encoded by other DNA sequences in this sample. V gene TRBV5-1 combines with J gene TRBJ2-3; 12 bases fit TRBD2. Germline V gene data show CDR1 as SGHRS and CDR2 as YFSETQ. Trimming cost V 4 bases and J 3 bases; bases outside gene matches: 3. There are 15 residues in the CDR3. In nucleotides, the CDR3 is TGCGCCAGCAGCCCTAGCGGGAGGGATACAGATACGCAGTATTTT. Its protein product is CASSPSGRDTDTQYF.

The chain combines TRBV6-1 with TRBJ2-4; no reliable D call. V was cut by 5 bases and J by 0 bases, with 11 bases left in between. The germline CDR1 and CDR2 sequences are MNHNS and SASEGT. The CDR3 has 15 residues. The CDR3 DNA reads TGTGCCAGCAGTTCGACCCCACTAGCCAAAAACATTCAGTACTTC. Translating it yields CASSSTPLAKNIQYF.

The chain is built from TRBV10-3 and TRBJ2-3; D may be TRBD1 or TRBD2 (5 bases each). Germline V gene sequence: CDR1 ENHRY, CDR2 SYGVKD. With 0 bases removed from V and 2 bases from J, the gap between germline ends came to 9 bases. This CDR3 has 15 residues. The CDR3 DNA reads TGTGCCATCAGTGAGTCTGGGACCATCACAGATACGCAGTATTTT. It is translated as CAISESGTITDTQYF.

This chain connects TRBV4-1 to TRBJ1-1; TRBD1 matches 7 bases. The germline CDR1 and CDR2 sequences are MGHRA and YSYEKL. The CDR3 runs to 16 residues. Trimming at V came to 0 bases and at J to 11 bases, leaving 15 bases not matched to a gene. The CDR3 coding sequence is TGCGCCAGCAGCCAAGATCGGATCTTTGGAGACAGGGAGGCTTTCTTT. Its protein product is CASSQDRIFGDREAFF.

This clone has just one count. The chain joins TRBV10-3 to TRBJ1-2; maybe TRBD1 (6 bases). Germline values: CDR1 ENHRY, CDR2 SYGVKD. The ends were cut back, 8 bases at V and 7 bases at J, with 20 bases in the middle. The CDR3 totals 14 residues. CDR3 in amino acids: CAIGDGTKDTGYTF. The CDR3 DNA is TGTGCCATCGGGGACGGGACAAAAGATACTGGCTACACCTTC.

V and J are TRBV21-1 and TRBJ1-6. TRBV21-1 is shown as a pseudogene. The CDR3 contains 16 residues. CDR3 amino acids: CASKSAGSSYNSPLHF. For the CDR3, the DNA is TGTGCCAGCAAATCGGCTGGGAGCTCCTATAATTCACCCCTCCACTTT.